These T cell receptor beta chains were read from a single sample in a study of blood T cell repertoires in COVID-19. The method was immunoSEQ multiplex PCR; TCRdb's version includes in-frame clones alone and lacks a portion of them. The sample consists of over 200,000 clones, under 95% of them appearing once. The specimen sequenced was peripheral blood. These receptors were collected from a man aged 25 to 40 with acute or convalescent COVID-19. Each CDR3 is given with its conserved first and last residue. Each record gives: CDR3 protein, V gene.

cdr3_aa: CASSSGLDYEQYF
v_call: TRBV19

cdr3_aa: CASSPYSGSSYNEQFF
v_call: TRBV28

cdr3_aa: CAISQGAIGNTIYF
v_call: TRBV10-3

cdr3_aa: CASRGTGYTEAFF
v_call: TRBV28

cdr3_aa: CASSPSLTGSGNTIYF
v_call: TRBV18

cdr3_aa: CASSPNRDRGNEQFF
v_call: TRBV11-3

cdr3_aa: CASSTLKQKMVETQYF
v_call: TRBV21-1

cdr3_aa: CASSVVQYTEAFF
v_call: TRBV9

cdr3_aa: CASSLNPSGSTDTQYF
v_call: TRBV4-1

cdr3_aa: CASYSFDGQGAFLSRTEAFF
v_call: TRBV28

cdr3_aa: CSFGTHPTEAFF
v_call: TRBV29-1

cdr3_aa: CASSLVRDGYTF
v_call: TRBV28

cdr3_aa: CASSSKTSGLYNEQFF
v_call: TRBV5-1

cdr3_aa: CASSQEGANQPQHF
v_call: TRBV2

cdr3_aa: CASSHYVGGSYNEQFF
v_call: TRBV4-1

cdr3_aa: CASSSRWTSGSNEQFF
v_call: TRBV7-9

cdr3_aa: CASSLADAGGPRADTQYF
v_call: TRBV5-1

cdr3_aa: CASSPDRAIGNTIYF
v_call: TRBV2

cdr3_aa: CASRSPGQGNTGELFF
v_call: TRBV5-5

cdr3_aa: CASSSTQTGGYGYTF
v_call: TRBV5-1

cdr3_aa: CASSLRANQPQHF
v_call: TRBV18

cdr3_aa: CASSIGQSHQPQHF
v_call: TRBV6-5

cdr3_aa: CAWSPHSGELFF
v_call: TRBV30

cdr3_aa: CASGRVAGSTDTQYF
v_call: TRBV5-1

cdr3_aa: CSASLSGRPDTQYF
v_call: TRBV20-1

cdr3_aa: CASSLWGRPNTDTQYF
v_call: TRBV5-5

cdr3_aa: CASSPTGYEQYF
v_call: TRBV6-6

cdr3_aa: CASSPLSSGGKDTQYF
v_call: TRBV28

cdr3_aa: CASSPIAGGPNEQFF
v_call: TRBV18

cdr3_aa: CASSPDRVVLGHNEQFF
v_call: TRBV18

cdr3_aa: CASRPEGYEQYF
v_call: TRBV5-1

cdr3_aa: CASSLSNRLQETQYF
v_call: TRBV7-9

cdr3_aa: CASSWTGTSFLYNEQFF
v_call: TRBV5-1

cdr3_aa: CASRIRDTEAFF
v_call: TRBV6-5

cdr3_aa: CSVAHQDTQYF
v_call: TRBV29-1

cdr3_aa: CASSFVSGSGFEQFF
v_call: TRBV7-9

cdr3_aa: CATETSGRYNEQFF
v_call: TRBV7-9

cdr3_aa: CASMDSLYGYTF
v_call: TRBV6-6

cdr3_aa: CASSLDRSGGYGYTF
v_call: TRBV7-9

cdr3_aa: CASSTRTGTGDQPQHF
v_call: TRBV21-1

cdr3_aa: CASSSRGASGYEQYF
v_call: TRBV9

cdr3_aa: CASSQGPGQGEEQYF
v_call: TRBV3-1/TRBV3-2